This passage covers 3 T cell receptor beta chains from one sample sequenced in a study of cytomegalovirus exposure and HLA in healthy donors. It was with 60 Vbeta and 13 Jbeta primers that the PCR ran. Profiled with immunoSEQ multiplex PCR; TCRdb holds only in-frame clones, not every one. The sample yields roughly 150,000 clones, approximately 75% seen once. Material for sequencing was PBMCs. Every receptor here comes from a woman between 18 and 29 years old in good health and CMV-seronegative.

The rearrangement joins TRBV11-1 to TRBJ1-1; TRBD1 might be the D (5 bases). V was clipped by 5 bases and J by 4 bases, with 17 bases between them. CDR1 is SGHAT and CDR2 is FQDESV in the germline V gene (reference sequence). The CDR3 has 15 residues. DNA for the CDR3: TGTGCCAGCAGCCCGCCCTGGGGGGGGAGCACTGAAGCTTTCTTT. Its protein product is CASSPPWGGSTEAFF.

The chain has TRBV5-1 and TRBJ1-1; 10 bases match TRBD1. V lost 4 bases and J lost 5; bases outside the gene matches: 8. Germline V gene lookup returns CDR1 SGHRS and CDR2 YFSETQ. The CDR3 contains 15 residues. The CDR3 is CASSRYRDRGTEAFF. DNA for the CDR3: TGCGCCAGCAGCCGTTACCGGGACAGGGGAACTGAAGCTTTCTTT.

The CDR3 DNA sequence: TGTGCCAGTAGTATAGATCGGGCAGGGAAACAAGAGACCCAGTACTTC. It specifies CASSIDRAGKQETQYF. This sequence joins TRBV19 and TRBJ2-5; D is possibly TRBD1 (5 bases). This CDR3 contains 16 residues. The V end lost 0 bases, the J end lost 2 bases, and 13 bases lay between the germline ends. The germline gives CDR1 LNHDA, CDR2 SQIVND (reference sequence).